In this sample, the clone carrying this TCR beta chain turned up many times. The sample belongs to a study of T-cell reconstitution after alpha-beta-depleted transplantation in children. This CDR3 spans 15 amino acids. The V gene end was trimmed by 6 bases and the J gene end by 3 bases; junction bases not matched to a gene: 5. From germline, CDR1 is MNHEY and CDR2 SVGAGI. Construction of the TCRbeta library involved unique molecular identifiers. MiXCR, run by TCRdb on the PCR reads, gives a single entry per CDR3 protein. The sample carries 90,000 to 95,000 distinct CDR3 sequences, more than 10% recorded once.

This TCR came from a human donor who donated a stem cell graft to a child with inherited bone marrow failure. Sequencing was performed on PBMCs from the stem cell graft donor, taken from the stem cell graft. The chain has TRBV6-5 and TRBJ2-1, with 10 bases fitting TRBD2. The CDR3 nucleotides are TGTGCCAGCAGGTCCGGGACTAGCGACTACAATGAGCAGTTCTTC. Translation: CASRSGTSDYNEQFF.